The 21 T cell receptor beta chains given below trace back to one sample, sequenced in a study of cytomegalovirus exposure and HLA in healthy donors. The PCR was carried out with 60 Vbeta primers and 13 Jbeta primers. Measured with immunoSEQ multiplex PCR; TCRdb has only the in-frame clones, and not every one. The data contain around 90,000 clones, roughly three quarters of them seen just once; the ten biggest clones take up around 3%. Sequencing used PBMCs. These receptors originate from a man aged 30 to 45 in good health and CMV-seronegative.

The V gene is TRBV11-3, the J gene TRBJ2-7; the D is unclear. V was shortened by 5 bases and J by 1 base, with 18 bases between the two germline ends. The germline gives CDR1 SGHNT, CDR2 YENEEA. The CDR3 is 16 amino acids. The CDR3 is CASSPNSSPMSYEQYF. The CDR3 DNA sequence: TGTGCCAGCAGCCCCAATAGCTCCCCTATGTCCTACGAGCAGTACTTC.

The chain couples TRBV7-9 to TRBJ1-1, with TRBD1 matching over 10 bases. V shed 8 bases and J 4 bases; nucleotides not matched to a gene: 4. Germline V CDR1 and CDR2: SEHNR, FQNEAQ (reference sequence). CDR3 size: 13 residues. CDR3 sequence (DNA): TGTGCCAGCGAAAGGACAGGGGGCACTGAAGCTTTCTTT. Translating gives CASERTGGTEAFF.

The rearrangement links TRBV5-1 to TRBJ1-5, with 7 bases that match TRBD1. Germline lookup yields CDR1 SGHRS and CDR2 YFSETQ. The CDR3 covers 16 residues. V shed 0 bases, J shed 3 bases, and the junction held 6 bases outside the gene matches. This chain's CDR3 is CASSLEATGNNQPQHF. CDR3 sequence (DNA): TGCGCCAGCAGCTTGGAAGCGACAGGGAACAATCAGCCCCAGCATTTT.

The chain has TRBV2 and TRBJ1-6; 7 positions match TRBD1. J was trimmed by 7 bases and V by 7 bases; bases with no gene match: 13. This CDR3 is 16 amino acids long. CDR1 is SNHLY and CDR2 is FYNNEI in the germline V gene. The CDR3: CASNLGQTSANSPLHF. The DNA for the CDR3 is TGTGCCAGCAACCTGGGACAGACCTCGGCCAATTCACCCCTCCACTTT.

The chain carries TRBV7-9 and TRBJ1-2; D perhaps matches TRBD1 (6 bases). V was trimmed by 7 bases and J by 5 bases, leaving 17 bases between them. CDR1 is SEHNR, CDR2 FQNEAQ, per germline (reference sequence). The CDR3 spans 14 residues. The CDR3 protein is CASTPRRGYYGYTF. CDR3 bases: TGTGCCAGCACCCCAAGAAGGGGGTATTATGGCTACACCTTC.

This clone came up a few times. V usage is TRBV2 and J usage is TRBJ1-6; TRBD1 is a possible D gene (5 bases). Trimming cost V 4 bases and J 7 bases, with 11 bases left between them. Germline V CDR1 and CDR2: SNHLY, FYNNEI. CDR3 length: 14 residues. The CDR3 DNA reads TGTGCCAGCAGTGTGGCGACAGACAATTCACCCCTCCACTTT. It encodes CASSVATDNSPLHF.

The chain carries TRBV5-1 and TRBJ2-1; D unresolved. Trimming cost V 0 bases and J 3 bases, with 10 bases left between them. Germline CDR1 is SGHRS and CDR2 is YFSETQ. The CDR3 has 15 amino acids. Here the CDR3 reads CASSLDVSFYNEQFF. As DNA, the CDR3 is TGCGCCAGCAGCTTGGATGTTAGCTTCTACAATGAGCAGTTCTTC.

This clone was detected a few times. This rearrangement joins TRBV2 to TRBJ2-7; 10 nucleotides match TRBD2. With V trimmed by 4 bases and J by 0 bases, 3 bases remained unmatched. Looked up from germline, CDR1 is SNHLY and CDR2 is FYNNEI. The CDR3 runs 15 residues. CDR3 sequence reads: CASSASGGSSYEQYF. CDR3 nucleotides: TGTGCCAGCAGTGCTAGCGGGGGAAGCTCCTACGAGCAGTACTTC.

This clone showed up just a few times. The CDR3 DNA is TGTGCCAGCAGCTTGGCAAAGGGGGCGAAAGGGGCCAACGTCCTGACTTTC. It is translated as CASSLAKGAKGANVLTF. V usage is TRBV5-6 and J usage is TRBJ2-6, with 7 nucleotides matching TRBD1. The germline V gene encodes CDR1 SGHDT and CDR2 YYEEEE. J gave up 4 bases and V 0 bases, and 7 bases lay outside the gene matches. The CDR3 runs to 17 residues.

The J gene is TRBJ1-5, the V gene TRBV7-8, with D possibly being TRBD1 (6 bases). This CDR3 has 18 amino acids. V lost 2 bases and J lost 0, with 17 bases in between. Germline loops: CDR1 SGHVS, CDR2 FQNEAQ. The CDR3 sequence: CASSLRTGPLYSNQPQHF. The DNA for the CDR3 is TGTGCCAGCAGCTTACGCACAGGGCCCCTTTATAGCAATCAGCCCCAGCATTTT.

This chain joins TRBV18 and TRBJ1-4; 8 bases are shared with TRBD1. Per the germline V gene, CDR1 is KGHSH and CDR2 is LQKENI. V lost 6 bases to trimming and J lost 7 bases; unmatched junction nucleotides: 7. This CDR3 region has 14 residues. CDR3 nucleotides: TGTGCCAGCTCGTACAGGGGGATTAGTGAAAAACTGTTTTTT. Amino acids: CASSYRGISEKLFF. The full variable domain, with the rest looked up from reference TRBV18 and TRBJ1-4, is NAGVMQNPRHLVRRRGQEARLRCSPMKGHSHVYWYRQLPEEGLKFMVYLQKENIIDESGMPKERFSAEFPKEGPSILRIQQVVRGDSAAYFCASSYRGISEKLFFGSGTQLSVL.

The chain recombines TRBV25-1 with TRBJ2-5, with 7 bases identical to TRBD2. The CDR3 is 14 residues long. Germline loops: CDR1 MGHDK, CDR2 SYGVNS. V gave up 8 bases and J gave up 5 bases; unmatched junction bases: 11. The CDR3 DNA is TGTGCCAGCCAGACTAGCTCCACAAGGGAGACCCAGTACTTC. Translating gives CASQTSSTRETQYF.

This clone was seen a few times. The V call is TRBV27, the J call TRBJ1-2; weak D call: TRBD1 (5 bases). Trimming removed 3 bases from V and 8 bases from J, with 13 bases in between. Germline lookup yields CDR1 MNHEY and CDR2 SMNVEV (reference sequence). The CDR3 sequence is 13 residues long. The CDR3 DNA reads as TGTGCCAGCAGTTTTAACAGCAGGGCGGGCTACACCTTC. It translates to CASSFNSRAGYTF.

The chain has TRBV30 and TRBJ2-5; TRBD1 matches 9 bases. Per germline, CDR1 GTSNPN and CDR2 SVGIG (reference sequence). There are 14 residues in the CDR3. Losses at the gene ends were 5 bases for V and 5 bases for J; bases not matched to a gene: 9. This CDR3 is CAWDPQGAMETQYF. The CDR3 nucleotides read TGTGCCTGGGACCCACAGGGGGCTATGGAGACCCAGTACTTC.

The gene calls are TRBV6-5 and TRBJ1-1, with unresolved D. CDR1 and CDR2 (germline): MNHEY, SVGAGI. Trimming pared 2 bases from V and 3 bases from J, leaving 7 bases between. The length of the CDR3 is 13 residues. This chain's CDR3 is CASSYKADTEAFF. The CDR3 DNA reads TGTGCCAGCAGTTACAAGGCGGACACTGAAGCTTTCTTT.

This chain links TRBV7-2 with TRBJ2-1; 11 bases map to TRBD1. The germline V gene has CDR1 SGHTA and CDR2 FQGNSA. The junction had 4 bases not matched to a gene; V was cut back by 2 bases and J by 4 bases. CDR3 size: 16 residues. The CDR3 coding sequence is TGTGCCAGCAGCTTACTGGGGACAGGGGGTTACAATGAGCAGTTCTTC. Translation: CASSLLGTGGYNEQFF.

This chain connects TRBV7-9 to TRBJ2-5; D not certain. The germline V gene encodes CDR1 SEHNR and CDR2 FQNEAQ (reference sequence). The CDR3 covers 15 residues. Trimming cost V 1 base and J 0 bases, with 9 bases left between them. This chain's CDR3 is CASSLGLNYQETQYF. The CDR3 coding sequence is TGTGCCAGCAGCTTAGGCCTCAACTACCAAGAGACCCAGTACTTC.

The chain carries TRBV5-1 and TRBJ2-7; D perhaps matches TRBD1 (5 bases). The CDR3 length is 14 residues. In germline, CDR1 is SGHRS, CDR2 YFSETQ. Trimming pared 2 bases from V and 3 bases from J, leaving 12 bases between. CDR3 loop: CASSFTGSSYEQYF. CDR3 sequence (DNA): TGCGCCAGCAGCTTTACAGGTTCGAGCTACGAGCAGTACTTC.

The CDR3 loop reads CASSVVGQNTEAFF. The CDR3 DNA sequence: TGTGCCAGCAGCGTAGTAGGACAGAACACTGAAGCTTTCTTT. The rearrangement joins TRBV9 to TRBJ1-1; D perhaps matches TRBD1 (5 bases). Germline V lookup: CDR1 SGDLS, CDR2 YYNGEE. This CDR3 has 14 residues. Deletions cut 0 bases from V and 1 base from J, with 7 bases between.

This chain joins TRBV2 and TRBJ2-3; D uncertain. The germline V gene has CDR1 SNHLY and CDR2 FYNNEI. V shed 4 bases and J shed 0 bases, with 11 bases lying between them. This CDR3 spans 15 amino acids. CDR3 amino acids: CASSAETTSTDTQYF. DNA of the CDR3: TGTGCCAGCAGTGCAGAGACAACTAGCACAGATACGCAGTATTTT. Filled out from reference TRBV2 and TRBJ2-3, the complete variable domain reads EPEVTQTPSHQVTQMGQEVILRCVPISNHLYFYWYRQILGQKVEFLVSFYNNEISEKSEIFDDQFSVERPDGSNFTLKIRSTKLEDSAMYFCASSAETTSTDTQYFGPGTRLTVL.

This clone was counted only a few times. The J gene is TRBJ1-1, the V gene TRBV2, with TRBD1 as a possible D gene (6 bases). Trimming removed 2 bases from V and 1 base from J, with 8 bases in between. This CDR3 has 14 residues. Germline V gene lookup returns CDR1 SNHLY and CDR2 FYNNEI. The CDR3 region has the DNA TGTGCCAGCAGTGAACAGGGGAAGAACACTGAAGCTTTCTTT. Amino acids: CASSEQGKNTEAFF.